One and the same sample provided the 23 T cell receptor beta chains below, sequenced in a study of graft-versus-host responses after intestinal transplantation. Clones were read by immunoSEQ multiplex PCR, and TCRdb kept only the in-frame ones, dropping some. This sample has 80,000 to 95,000 clones; about 93% occur once, and the top ten carry approximately 2%. Their specific antigens are unknown. Material: unstimulated CD8+ T cells sorted from spleen or lymph node cells, obtained before intestinal transplant. The receptors derive from a human donor who received an intestinal transplant.

This clone has just one count. V and J are TRBV7-4 and TRBJ1-1; 10 nucleotides agree with TRBD1. Germline CDR1 and CDR2: SGHVT and SQSDAQ. This CDR3 contains 17 residues. After removal of 5 bases from V and 7 bases from J, the junction contained 16 bases not matched to a gene. The DNA of the CDR3 is TGTGCCAGCAGCACAGACTCCGGGACAGGGGAAGAGATTGAAGCTTTCTTT. Its translation: CASSTDSGTGEEIEAFF.

The rearrangement uses TRBV27 and TRBJ2-2, with D unclear. V was shortened by 3 bases and J by 4 bases, with 6 bases between the two germline ends. There are 13 residues in the CDR3. Germline V gene data show CDR1 as MNHEY and CDR2 as SMNVEV (reference sequence). CDR3 sequence reads: CASSFRITGELFF. CDR3 sequence (DNA): TGTGCCAGCAGTTTCAGAATCACCGGGGAGCTGTTTTTT.

The J gene is TRBJ2-7, the V gene TRBV4-3; 7 nucleotides match TRBD1. The junction had 6 bases not matched to a gene; V was cut back by 1 base and J by 0 bases. CDR1 is LGHNA and CDR2 is YSLEER in the germline V gene. The CDR3 runs 16 residues. The CDR3 here is CASSQGRTGSSYEQYF. The CDR3 DNA reads as TGCGCCAGCAGCCAAGGGCGGACAGGAAGCTCCTACGAGCAGTACTTC.

The CDR3 DNA reads as TGTGCCAGTAGTATGGGGGCTGGTGGCTACACCTTC. Its protein is CASSMGAGGYTF. V is TRBV19 and J is TRBJ1-2, with a possible D match to TRBD1 (6 bases). CDR1 is LNHDA, CDR2 SQIVND, per germline (reference sequence). V gave up 3 bases and J gave up 7 bases, with 9 bases separating them. The CDR3 has 12 residues.

The chain combines TRBV5-8 with TRBJ1-2; a possible D gene is TRBD1 (5 bases). CDR1 SGHTS and CDR2 YDEGEE come from the germline V gene. The CDR3 runs to 13 residues. V was shortened by 0 bases and J by 4 bases, with 7 bases between the two germline ends. CDR3 sequence: CASSLGQFYGYTF. The DNA for the CDR3 is TGTGCCAGCAGCTTGGGACAGTTCTATGGCTACACCTTC.

This rearrangement joins TRBV10-3 to TRBJ1-1, with D possibly being TRBD1 (5 bases). The germline V gene encodes CDR1 ENHRY and CDR2 SYGVKD. Trimming removed 0 bases at V and 1 base at J, with 6 bases between. The CDR3 has 14 residues. As DNA, the CDR3 is TGTGCCATCAGTGAGTCGGGGGGGAACACTGAAGCTTTCTTT. This encodes CAISESGGNTEAFF.

This clone came up once. The chain's CDR3 is CASSQDWPGRASGLDTQYF. The CDR3 coding sequence is TGCGCCAGCAGCCAAGACTGGCCTGGTAGGGCTAGCGGCCTTGATACGCAGTATTTT. This sequence joins TRBV4-3 and TRBJ2-3; 7 bases map to TRBD2. The CDR3 runs to 19 residues. Germline loops: CDR1 LGHNA, CDR2 YSLEER. V was pared by 0 bases and J by 6 bases, with 18 bases of the junction left unmatched.

The chain carries TRBV30 and TRBJ2-3; D unclear. Germline V lookup: CDR1 GTSNPN, CDR2 SVGIG (reference sequence). Trimming stripped 0 bases from V and 6 bases from J, with 7 bases between. The CDR3 has 12 amino acids. The CDR3 spells CAWSVLWDTQYF. For the CDR3, the DNA is TGTGCCTGGAGTGTACTTTGGGATACGCAGTATTTT.

The rearrangement uses TRBV9 and TRBJ1-1; 7 bases agree with TRBD1. Per the germline V gene, CDR1 is SGDLS and CDR2 is YYNGEE. V gave up 0 bases and J gave up 1 base; unmatched junction bases: 6. The CDR3 has 16 residues. As DNA, the CDR3 is TGTGCCAGCAGCGTAGCTTTGGGACAGAGGAACACTGAAGCTTTCTTT. Its protein product is CASSVALGQRNTEAFF.

The V call is TRBV11-2, the J call TRBJ1-1; D is ambiguous. V lost 1 base, J lost 6 bases, and 12 bases lay in between. Germline CDR1 SGHAT, CDR2 FQNNGV. This CDR3 is 14 amino acids long. The CDR3 loop is CASSLAGVLSEAFF. CDR3 nucleotide sequence: TGTGCCAGCAGCTTAGCGGGAGTACTTTCTGAAGCTTTCTTT.

The gene calls are TRBV27 and TRBJ1-2; TRBD1 agrees at 11 bases. The ends lost 6 bases at V and 4 bases at J; junction bases unmatched: 7. Germline V gene data show CDR1 as MNHEY and CDR2 as SMNVEV (reference sequence). The CDR3 is made up of 15 amino acids. The chain's CDR3 is CASSPPGTGGYGYTF. The CDR3 nucleotides read TGTGCCAGCAGCCCCCCCGGGACAGGGGGCTATGGCTACACCTTC.

The V gene is TRBV19, the J gene TRBJ2-7; a possible D gene is TRBD2 (6 bases). CDR1 and CDR2 (germline): LNHDA, SQIVND (reference sequence). This CDR3 spans 17 amino acids. Trimming pared 3 bases from V and 1 base from J, leaving 19 bases between. Written as DNA, the CDR3 is TGTGCCAGTAGTATCTATTATAGTTTAGCGGATTCCTACGAGCAGTACTTC. Protein: CASSIYYSLADSYEQYF. Using reference TRBV19 and TRBJ2-7 for the parts outside the CDR3, the full variable domain is DGGITQSPKYLFRKEGQNVTLSCEQNLNHDAMYWYRQDPGQGLRLIYYSQIVNDFQKGDIAEGYSVSREKKESFPLTVTSAQKNPTAFYLCASSIYYSLADSYEQYFGPGTRLTVT.

The CDR3 protein is CASSLERANQETQYF. Here the CDR3 DNA reads TGTGCCAGCAGCTTAGAGAGGGCGAACCAAGAGACCCAGTACTTC. V and J are TRBV11-3 and TRBJ2-5; possible D gene TRBD2, 5 bases. CDR3 size: 15 residues. Germline V gene lookup returns CDR1 SGHNT and CDR2 YENEEA. V lost 0 bases and J 0 bases, leaving 8 bases between the germline ends.

V usage is TRBV30 and J usage is TRBJ1-1; no reliable D call. V was cut by 2 bases and J by 0 bases, with 4 bases left in between. The germline V gene has CDR1 GTSNPN and CDR2 SVGIG (reference sequence). There are 12 residues in the CDR3. The CDR3, as DNA: TGTGCCTGGAGTCGGGTGAACACTGAAGCTTTCTTT. This translates into CAWSRVNTEAFF.

This sequence joins TRBV4-2 and TRBJ2-1; tentative D call: TRBD2 (6 bases). Looked up from germline, CDR1 is LGHNA and CDR2 is YNFKEQ. This CDR3 is built from 15 residues. The ends were cut back, 4 bases at V and 10 bases at J, with 20 bases in the middle. The CDR3 DNA reads TGTGCCAGCAGCCGCGAATGGGGTAGGGGAGGCGAGCAGTTCTTC. Translated, it gives CASSREWGRGGEQFF.

This chain uses TRBV5-5 with TRBJ1-2, with 9 bases identical to TRBD1. The germline V gene encodes CDR1 SGHKS and CDR2 YYEKEE (reference sequence). V was clipped by 0 bases and J by 6 bases; unmatched bases: 12. There are 17 residues in the CDR3. CDR3: CASSLENWTGEGDGYTF. CDR3 bases: TGTGCCAGCAGCTTGGAAAATTGGACAGGGGAAGGCGATGGCTACACCTTC.

This chain joins TRBV6-6 and TRBJ1-2; a weak D match, TRBD1 (5 bases). The CDR3 sequence is 10 residues long. Germline V gene data show CDR1 as MNHNY and CDR2 as SVGAGI (reference sequence). The chain's CDR3 is CGVGTYGYTF. The DNA for the CDR3 is TGTGGGGTCGGGACTTATGGCTACACCTTC.

The chain combines TRBV5-1 with TRBJ1-2; D is possibly TRBD1 (6 bases). The CDR3 covers 12 residues. V gave up 4 bases and J gave up 6 bases, with 10 bases separating them. The germline CDR1 and CDR2 sequences are SGHRS and YFSETQ. For the CDR3, the DNA is TGCGCCAGCAGCGAGGGGGTTCATGGCTACACCTTC. It is translated as CASSEGVHGYTF.

The rearrangement joins TRBV29-1 to TRBJ1-2; 9 nucleotides align to TRBD1. Trimming removed 3 bases from V and 3 bases from J; junction bases left unmatched: 5. The CDR3 totals 14 residues. Germline V gene data show CDR1 as SQVTM and CDR2 as ANQGSEA. CDR3 region: CSVENDRGDYGYTF. In nucleotides, the CDR3 is TGCAGCGTTGAGAACGACAGGGGGGACTATGGCTACACCTTC.

V is TRBV6-8 and J is TRBJ1-2; 7 bases are shared with TRBD1. The germline V gene encodes CDR1 MNHGY and CDR2 SAAAGT. The CDR3 is made up of 18 amino acids. V shed 6 bases and J 3 bases; nucleotides not matched to a gene: 19. The CDR3 sequence: CASSHPHRAGGEYYGYTF. The CDR3 nucleotides read TGTGCCAGCAGCCACCCCCACCGGGCAGGGGGTGAGTACTATGGCTACACCTTC.

This sequence joins TRBV30 and TRBJ2-2; D is perhaps TRBD2 (6 bases). This CDR3 contains 13 residues. The germline V gene encodes CDR1 GTSNPN and CDR2 SVGIG (reference sequence). For the CDR3, the DNA is TGTGCGGCGGGACGGATTAACACCGGGGAGCTGTTTTTT. This sequence encodes CAAGRINTGELFF.

The chain combines TRBV29-1 with TRBJ1-2; 7 positions match TRBD1. The CDR3 extends over 14 amino acids. Germline V CDR1 and CDR2: SQVTM, ANQGSEA. The trim removed 6 bases at V and 1 base at J, leaving 8 bases unmatched. The CDR3 nucleotides are TGCAGCGTCAAGGGACAGAATTATAACTATGGCTACACCTTC. This translates into CSVKGQNYNYGYTF.

This clone has a handful of counts. The chain links TRBV2 to TRBJ1-4, with 7 bases that match TRBD1. V lost 5 bases and J lost 8; bases outside the gene matches: 5. CDR3 length: 13 residues. CDR1 and CDR2 from the germline V gene are SNHLY and FYNNEI. CDR3 DNA: TGTGCCAGCAGTCGGGACAGTGGGGAAAAACTGTTTTTT. This codes for CASSRDSGEKLFF.